Below, 9 T cell receptor beta chains from the same sample are listed, as sequenced in a study of blood T cell repertoires in COVID-19. Assay: immunoSEQ multiplex PCR; the TCRdb copy retains only in-frame clones and omits some. This table has thousands of clones, roughly 80% appearing once. The sample consisted of peripheral blood. These receptor sequences come from a human donor with active COVID-19. The donor label of this sample is uncertain.

The chain joins TRBV7-9 to TRBJ1-2, with 8 bases identical to TRBD1. CDR1 and CDR2 from the germline V gene are SEHNR and FQNEAQ (reference sequence). J was trimmed by 4 bases and V by 4 bases; bases with no gene match: 5. This CDR3 spans 14 amino acids. The CDR3 bases are TGTGCCAGCAGCTCCGGGACAGGTACCTATGGCTACACCTTC. It codes for CASSSGTGTYGYTF.

The V gene is TRBV23-1, the J gene TRBJ2-7, with 9 bases matching TRBD1. TRBV23-1 qualifies as an ORF whose function is uncertain. The CDR3 runs to 13 residues. V lost 10 bases to trimming and J lost 3 bases; unmatched junction nucleotides: 7. CDR3 region: CATPGQGDYEQYF. The CDR3 coding sequence is TGCGCCACCCCGGGACAGGGTGACTACGAGCAGTACTTC.

This sequence joins TRBV19 and TRBJ2-5; possible D gene TRBD2, 6 bases. Germline CDR1 reads LNHDA; CDR2 reads SQIVND (reference sequence). The CDR3 loop spans 14 amino acids. Deletions cut 3 bases from V and 0 bases from J, with 8 bases between. CDR3 DNA: TGTGCCAGTAGTATTCGGGGGTACCAAGAGACCCAGTACTTC. Its protein product is CASSIRGYQETQYF.

DNA of the CDR3: TGTGCCAGCAGCCTCATAGAGTCGGGGGTCCATGAGCAGTTCTTC. Amino acid sequence: CASSLIESGVHEQFF. This rearrangement joins TRBV7-9 to TRBJ2-1, with D perhaps matching TRBD2 (6 bases). Germline CDR1 reads SEHNR; CDR2 reads FQNEAQ (reference sequence). Trimming pared 5 bases from V and 8 bases from J, leaving 19 bases between. CDR3 length: 15 amino acids.

In the case of this clone: At one of its ends the junction is not consistent with the germline gene, which may arise from a read error. The chain employs TRBV7-2 and TRBJ2-1, with a tentative D call TRBD2 (6 bases). The CDR3 is 16 amino acids. Germline loops: CDR1 SGHTA, CDR2 FQGNSA. The CDR3, as DNA: TGTGCCAGCAGTTTAGGGAGGAGTTGGGGCTACAATGAGCAGTTCTTC. This sequence encodes CASSLGRSWGYNEQFF.

J is TRBJ2-2 and V is TRBV5-6; 8 bases fit TRBD2. V shed 1 base and J 4 bases; nucleotides not matched to a gene: 9. The length of the CDR3 is 17 residues. From germline, CDR1 is SGHDT and CDR2 YYEEEE. CDR3: CASSLNSAGGLTGELFF. CDR3 DNA: TGTGCCAGCAGCTTGAACTCGGCGGGAGGTCTCACCGGGGAGCTGTTTTTT. Supplemented by reference TRBV5-6 and TRBJ2-2, the full variable domain reads DAGVTQSPTHLIKTRGQQVTLRCSPKSGHDTVSWYQQALGQGPQFIFQYYEEEERQRGNFPDRFSGHQFPNYSSELNVNALLLGDSALYLCASSLNSAGGLTGELFFGEGSRLTVL.

V usage is TRBV28 and J usage is TRBJ2-4, with D tentatively TRBD2 (6 bases). The CDR3 runs to 14 residues. V dropped 2 bases and J dropped 8 bases, with 13 bases sitting between them. Germline V gives CDR1 MDHEN, CDR2 SYDVKM. CDR3 nucleotides: TGTGCCAGCAGTTTAGGTGGAGGGCCCCACATTCAGTACTTC. This gives the protein CASSLGGGPHIQYF.

The chain links TRBV12-5 to TRBJ1-3, with 9 bases aligning to TRBD1. Germline V gene lookup returns CDR1 LGHNT and CDR2 FRNRAP. The CDR3 totals 15 residues. The J segment lost 4 bases and the V segment lost 5 bases, leaving 6 bases of the junction unmatched. The CDR3 loop reads CASGAGTGHGNTIYF. CDR3 DNA sequence: TGTGCTAGTGGTGCCGGGACAGGGCACGGAAACACCATATATTTT.

V and J are TRBV7-9 and TRBJ2-3, with TRBD2 matching over 10 bases. The V and J ends lost 7 bases and 6 bases, in that order; junction bases with no gene match: 10. Germline values: CDR1 SEHNR, CDR2 FQNEAQ (reference sequence). There are 15 residues in the CDR3. The CDR3 region has the DNA TGTGCCAGCAACCCACCCCTAGCGGGAGTTGATACGCAGTATTTT. It encodes CASNPPLAGVDTQYF.